Listed below are T cell receptor beta chains from one sample, sequenced in a study of cytomegalovirus exposure and HLA in healthy donors. The assay was immunoSEQ multiplex PCR, and TCRdb's table has in-frame clones only and misses some. The sample holds 110,000 to 150,000 clones, around 78% seen once. Sequenced: PBMCs. Every receptor here comes from a woman younger than 35 in good health and CMV-seropositive. Each CDR3 is given with its conserved first and last residue.

j_call v_call cdr3_aa
TRBJ1-3 TRBV27 CASSLSGSSGNTIYF
TRBJ2-2 TRBV7-9 CASSPLQGLSTGELFF
TRBJ2-5 TRBV5-5 CASSPGQFQETQYF
TRBJ1-2 TRBV7-9 CASSFDSPIYGYTF
TRBJ2-5 TRBV18 CASSPRAGSQETQYF
TRBJ2-1 TRBV9 CASSVLSDNEQFF
TRBJ1-4 TRBV6-6 CASSETGRHEKLFF
TRBJ1-5 TRBV7-2 CASSLDWGGSNQPQHF
TRBJ2-2 TRBV4-2 CASSLRTSGSNTGELFF
TRBJ2-3 TRBV9 CASSVRQGGFGTDTQYF
TRBJ1-1 TRBV28 CASSSQGAFGTEAFF
TRBJ1-3 TRBV5-1 CASSLAGANRGNTIYF
TRBJ2-2 TRBV2 CASTYRLNTGELFF
TRBJ1-6 TRBV6-5 CASRRTYSPLHF
TRBJ2-7 TRBV5-4 CASSLMAGAEQYF
TRBJ1-5 TRBV19 CASSAQGARNQPQHF
TRBJ2-1 TRBV19 CASSPASGGSNEQFF
TRBJ2-2 TRBV5-1 CASSLGTGYTGELFF
TRBJ2-4 TRBV6-5 CASSLDRGAKNIQYF
TRBJ2-2 TRBV10-2 CASRGALAGGPDTGELFF
TRBJ1-6 TRBV9 CASSVGGRTYNSPLHF
TRBJ1-1 TRBV6-5 CASSYADRVGTEAFF
TRBJ2-7 TRBV19 CASRTGSIQYF
TRBJ1-2 TRBV4-1 CASSPGQGTNYGYTF
TRBJ2-2 TRBV6-5 CASSKQGTGELFF
TRBJ1-2 TRBV6-5 CASSYVGPYGYTF
TRBJ2-2 TRBV7-2 CASSLLAGGTGELFF
TRBJ1-1 TRBV7-2 CASSLVPQGTNTEAFF
TRBJ2-7 TRBV5-1 CASRPDTVSSYEQYF
TRBJ1-1 TRBV7-9 CASSLYRLQRNTEAFF
TRBJ2-7 TRBV5-6 CASSTGTGGLYEQYF
TRBJ1-1 TRBV6-5 CASKPGLNTEAFF
TRBJ2-1 TRBV7-2 CASSYRDRGPEQFF
TRBJ1-6 TRBV5-8 CASSREGGYSPLHF
TRBJ1-2 TRBV11-2 CASSLRAGGVGYGYTF
TRBJ2-7 TRBV7-8 CASSPRQGPTFTSSYEQYF
TRBJ2-5 TRBV19 CASSIGTSPNQETQYF
TRBJ2-2 TRBV9 CASAALAGGNTGELFF
TRBJ2-2 TRBV9 CASSVLTGANTGELFF
TRBJ1-3 TRBV7-6 CASSSGTGSGNTIYF
TRBJ2-3 TRBV25-1 CASSAGYTQYF
TRBJ1-4 TRBV30 CAWSVHSYPNEKLFF
TRBJ1-5 TRBV5-5 CASSTQDRGNNQPQHF
TRBJ1-2 TRBV4-3 CASSPGGDYGYTF
TRBJ1-1 TRBV6-1 CASTRGNMNTEAFF
TRBJ1-1 TRBV19 CASSIRTASEAFF
TRBJ1-2 TRBV6-1 CASSAEGGSSGDGYTF
TRBJ1-5 TRBV19 CASSPQGTGSNQPQHF
TRBJ2-7 TRBV6-1 CASSEAGGHPYEQYF
TRBJ2-2 TRBV7-9 CASSSRTGGLGELFF
TRBJ2-7 TRBV29-1 CSVELRDRAPYEQYF
TRBJ1-1 TRBV19 CASSIEFSNTEAFF
TRBJ1-2 TRBV30 CAWRDIRSGYTF
TRBJ1-6 TRBV7-9 CASSFGTGNNSPLHF